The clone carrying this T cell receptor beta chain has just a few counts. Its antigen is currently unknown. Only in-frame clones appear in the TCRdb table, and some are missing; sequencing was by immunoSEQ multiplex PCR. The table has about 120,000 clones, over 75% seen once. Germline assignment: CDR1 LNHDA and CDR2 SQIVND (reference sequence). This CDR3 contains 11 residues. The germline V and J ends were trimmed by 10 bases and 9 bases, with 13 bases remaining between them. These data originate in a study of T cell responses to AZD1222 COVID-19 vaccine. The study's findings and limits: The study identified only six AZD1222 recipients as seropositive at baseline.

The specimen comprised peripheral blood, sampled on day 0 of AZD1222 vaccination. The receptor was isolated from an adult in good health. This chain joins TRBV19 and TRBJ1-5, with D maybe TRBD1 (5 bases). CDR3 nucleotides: TGTGCCACCGCATTTGGGGGGCCCCAGCATTTT. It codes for CATAFGGPQHF.